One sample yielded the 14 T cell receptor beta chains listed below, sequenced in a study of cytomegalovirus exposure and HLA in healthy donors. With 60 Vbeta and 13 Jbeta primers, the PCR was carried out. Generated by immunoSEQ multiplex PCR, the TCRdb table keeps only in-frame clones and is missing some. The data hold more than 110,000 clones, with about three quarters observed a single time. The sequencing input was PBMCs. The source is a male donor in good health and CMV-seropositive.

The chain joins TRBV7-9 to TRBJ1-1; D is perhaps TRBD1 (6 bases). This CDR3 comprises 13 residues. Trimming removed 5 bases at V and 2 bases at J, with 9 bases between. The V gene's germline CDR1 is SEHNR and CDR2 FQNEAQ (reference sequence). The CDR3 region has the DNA TGTGCCAGCAGCGCAGGGGCCAACACTGAAGCTTTCTTT. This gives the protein CASSAGANTEAFF.

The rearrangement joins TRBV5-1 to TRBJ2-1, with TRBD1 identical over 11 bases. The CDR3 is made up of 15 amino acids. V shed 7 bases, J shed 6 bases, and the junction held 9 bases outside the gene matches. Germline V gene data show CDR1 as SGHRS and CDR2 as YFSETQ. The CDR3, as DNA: TGCGCCAGCGGGACCGGGACAGGGGGATCCAATGAGCAGTTCTTC. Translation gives CASGTGTGGSNEQFF.

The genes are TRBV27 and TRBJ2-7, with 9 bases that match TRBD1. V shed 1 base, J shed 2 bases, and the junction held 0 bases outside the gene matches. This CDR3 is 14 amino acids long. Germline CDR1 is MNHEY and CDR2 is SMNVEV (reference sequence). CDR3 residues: CASSLWTGAYEQYF. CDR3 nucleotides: TGTGCCAGCAGTTTATGGACAGGGGCCTACGAGCAGTACTTC.

The CDR3 DNA follows: TGTGCCAGCAACCAAGCAGGGGGAAGCTCCTACGAGCAGTACTTC. It encodes CASNQAGGSSYEQYF. V gene TRBV27 combines with J gene TRBJ2-7; 7 bases match TRBD1. This CDR3 region has 15 residues. Germline trimming cut 7 bases from V and 0 bases from J; bases unmatched to any gene: 9. Germline V CDR1 and CDR2: MNHEY, SMNVEV (reference sequence).

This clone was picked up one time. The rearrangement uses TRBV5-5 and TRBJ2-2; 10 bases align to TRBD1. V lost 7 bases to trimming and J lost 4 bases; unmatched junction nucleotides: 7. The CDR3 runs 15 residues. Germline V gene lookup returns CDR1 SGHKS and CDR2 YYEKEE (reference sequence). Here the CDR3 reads CASADWTGGTGELFF. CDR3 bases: TGTGCCAGCGCAGATTGGACAGGGGGCACCGGGGAGCTGTTTTTT.

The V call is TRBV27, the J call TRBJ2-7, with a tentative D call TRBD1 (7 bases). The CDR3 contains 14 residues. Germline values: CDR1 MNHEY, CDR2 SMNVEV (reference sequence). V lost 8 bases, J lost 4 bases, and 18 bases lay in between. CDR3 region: CASQYRGGGYEQYF. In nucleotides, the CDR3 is TGTGCCAGCCAATACAGGGGAGGTGGGTACGAGCAGTACTTC.

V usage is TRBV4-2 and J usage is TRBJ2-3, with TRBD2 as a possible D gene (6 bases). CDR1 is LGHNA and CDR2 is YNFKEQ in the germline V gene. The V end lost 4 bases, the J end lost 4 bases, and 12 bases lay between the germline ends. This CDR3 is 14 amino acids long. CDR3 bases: TGTGCCAGCAGCCTTGGAGGGCCGCCAGATACGCAGTATTTT. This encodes CASSLGGPPDTQYF.

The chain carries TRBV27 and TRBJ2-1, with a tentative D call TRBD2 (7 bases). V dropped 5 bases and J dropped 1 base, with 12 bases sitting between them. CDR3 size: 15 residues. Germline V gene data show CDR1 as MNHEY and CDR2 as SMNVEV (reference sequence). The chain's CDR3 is CASSRGRGSYNEQFF. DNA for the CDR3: TGTGCCAGCAGTCGGGGGCGGGGGTCCTACAATGAGCAGTTCTTC.

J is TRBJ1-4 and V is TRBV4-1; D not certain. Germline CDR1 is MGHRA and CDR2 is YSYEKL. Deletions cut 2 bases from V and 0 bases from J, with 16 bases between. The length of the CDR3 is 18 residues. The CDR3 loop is CASSQHRVLLATNEKLFF. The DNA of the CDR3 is TGCGCCAGCAGCCAACACAGAGTCCTGCTTGCAACTAATGAAAAACTGTTTTTT.

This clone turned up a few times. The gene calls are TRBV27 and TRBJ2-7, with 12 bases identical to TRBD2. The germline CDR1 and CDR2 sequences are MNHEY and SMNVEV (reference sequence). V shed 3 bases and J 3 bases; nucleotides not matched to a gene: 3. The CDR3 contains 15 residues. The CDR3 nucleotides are TGTGCCAGCAGTTTGACTAGCGGGAGATACTACGAGCAGTACTTC. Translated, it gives CASSLTSGRYYEQYF.

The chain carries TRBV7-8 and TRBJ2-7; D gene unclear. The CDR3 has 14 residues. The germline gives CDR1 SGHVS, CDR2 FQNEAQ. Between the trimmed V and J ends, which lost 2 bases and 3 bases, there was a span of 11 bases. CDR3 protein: CASSLRHSLYEQYF. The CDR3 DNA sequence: TGTGCCAGCAGCTTAAGGCATAGCCTCTACGAGCAGTACTTC.

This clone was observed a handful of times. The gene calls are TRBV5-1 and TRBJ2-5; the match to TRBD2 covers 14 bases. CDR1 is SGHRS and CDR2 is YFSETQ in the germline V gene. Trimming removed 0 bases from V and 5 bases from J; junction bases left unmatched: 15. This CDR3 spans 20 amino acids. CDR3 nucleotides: TGCGCCAGCAGCTTGGCCCCGGGACTAGCGGGGGCCATGATCGTCGAGACCCAGTACTTC. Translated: CASSLAPGLAGAMIVETQYF.

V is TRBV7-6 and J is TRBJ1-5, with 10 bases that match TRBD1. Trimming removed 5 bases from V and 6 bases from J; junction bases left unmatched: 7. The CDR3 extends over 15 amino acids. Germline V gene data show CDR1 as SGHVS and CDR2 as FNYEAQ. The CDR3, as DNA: TGTGCCAGCAGCGCCGCGACAGGGGGCGGTCAGCCCCAGCATTTT. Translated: CASSAATGGGQPQHF.

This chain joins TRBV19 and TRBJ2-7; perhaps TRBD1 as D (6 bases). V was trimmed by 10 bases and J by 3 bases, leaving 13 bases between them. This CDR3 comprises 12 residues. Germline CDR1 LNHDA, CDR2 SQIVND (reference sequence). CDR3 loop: CATTQGYYEQYF. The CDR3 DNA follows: TGTGCCACTACACAGGGCTACTACGAGCAGTACTTC.